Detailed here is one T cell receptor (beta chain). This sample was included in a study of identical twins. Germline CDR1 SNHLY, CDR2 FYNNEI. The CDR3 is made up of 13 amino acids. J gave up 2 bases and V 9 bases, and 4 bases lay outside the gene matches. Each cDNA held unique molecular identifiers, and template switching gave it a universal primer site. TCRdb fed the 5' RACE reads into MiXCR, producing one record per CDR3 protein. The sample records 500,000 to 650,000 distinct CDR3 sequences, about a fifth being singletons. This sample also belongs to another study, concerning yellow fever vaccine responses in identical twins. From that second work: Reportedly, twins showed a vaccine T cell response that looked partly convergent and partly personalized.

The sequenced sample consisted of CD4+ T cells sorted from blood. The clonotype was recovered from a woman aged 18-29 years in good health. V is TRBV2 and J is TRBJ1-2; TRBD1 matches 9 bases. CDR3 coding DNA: TGTGCCAGTTGGGACAGGGAAAACTATGGCTACACCTTC. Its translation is CASWDRENYGYTF.